A selection of T cell receptor beta chains follows, all from one sample in a study of blood T cells in healthy people across ages. Using its own MiXCR run on the 5' RACE reads, TCRdb lists one record per CDR3 protein. The sample includes fewer than 800,000 distinct CDR3 sequences, about 25% of them seen just once. These data are also associated with another study on T cells of mothers and their children.

The material sequenced was blood. Receptors originate from a boy between 10 and 17 years old in good health. The CDR3 runs from the conserved cysteine through the conserved F or W. The D gene is left open where the match is weak. The size field is filled for only some rows; it gives once, few, many or a size class.

>15|TRBJ2-3|few|TRBV5-1|-
TGCGCCTGCAGCCAAGGCCAGCGGGCCACAGATACGCGGTATTTT
CACSQGQRATDTRYF
>14|TRBJ2-7|-|TRBV27|TRBD2
TGTGCCAGCAGTTTGCGGGGGATGGCCTACGAGCAGTACTTC
CASSLRGMAYEQYF
>16|TRBJ2-1|-|TRBV5-1|TRBD2
TGCGCCAGCCAACCCATAGGTACACTAGCGGTCAATGAGCAGTTCTTC
CASQPIGTLAVNEQFF
>16|TRBJ2-1|once|TRBV4-1|TRBD2
TGCGCCAGCAGCCTGGAGGTCAGCGGGATTCCCGATGAGCAGTTCTTC
CASSLEVSGIPDEQFF
>21|TRBJ1-1|few|TRBV6-1|-
TGTGCCAGCAGTGAAGCGCTTCCGGGGATGTTGGGTTTTTTTGGGGAAACTGAAGCTTTCTTT
CASSEALPGMLGFFGETEAFF
>11|TRBJ2-5|-|TRBV29-1|-
TGCAGCGTTGGCCCGGGAGAGACCCAGTACTTC
CSVGPGETQYF
>15|TRBJ2-7|-|TRBV5-5|TRBD1
TGTGCCAGCAGCTTGGAGGGACAGCCGAACTACGAGCAGTACTTC
CASSLEGQPNYEQYF
>14|TRBJ1-1|-|TRBV15|TRBD1
TGTGCCACCAGCAGAGAAACAGGGGGCACTGAAGCTTTCTTT
CATSRETGGTEAFF
>14|TRBJ2-3|few|TRBV6-1|-
TGTGCCAGCAGTGGGGCTTTCGACACAGATACGCAGTATTTT
CASSGAFDTDTQYF
>15|TRBJ2-7|-|TRBV4-1|-
TGCGCCAGCAGCCTGTCGGAGGACGCCTCCTACGAGCAGTACTTC
CASSLSEDASYEQYF
>12|TRBJ2-7|-|TRBV20-1|TRBD2
TGCAGTACTAGTCGCGGGAGCTACGAGCAGTACTTC
CSTSRGSYEQYF
>18|TRBJ2-7|-|TRBV7-3|TRBD2
TGTGCCAGCAGCTTAGGCGGGACTAGCGGGAGAGGAGCCTACGAGCAGTACTTC
CASSLGGTSGRGAYEQYF
>15|TRBJ2-5|-|TRBV3-1|-
TGTGCCAGCAGCCAAGAAATAGCTAGAGGGGAGACCCAGTACTTC
CASSQEIARGETQYF
>16|TRBJ2-5|few|TRBV7-9|-
TGTGCCAGCAGCTTAAACGAGGCCCCCTCCAGGGAGACCCAGTACTTC
CASSLNEAPSRETQYF
>15|TRBJ2-1|few|TRBV3-1|TRBD2
TGTGCCAGCAGCCCAGCGGGACTAGCGGGAAATGAGCAGTTCTTC
CASSPAGLAGNEQFF
>15|TRBJ1-3|few|TRBV3-1|-
TGTGCCAGCAGCCAAAACGATAACTATGGAAACACCATATATTTT
CASSQNDNYGNTIYF
>14|TRBJ1-1|few|TRBV9|-
TGTGCCAGCAGCGTCGGCGGGATGAACACTGAAGCTTTCTTT
CASSVGGMNTEAFF
>17|TRBJ1-4|-|TRBV2|TRBD1
TGTGCCAGCAGTGAAGCGGGCCTCCGGGACAGGACGGGGGGCGGAGGTTTT
CASSEAGLRDRTGGGGF
>13|TRBJ2-3|few|TRBV28|TRBD2
TGTGCCAGCCTAAGCGGGAGTATTGATACGCAGTATTTT
CASLSGSIDTQYF
>15|TRBJ2-1|-|TRBV29-1|TRBD2
TGCAGCGTTGAAGAACTAGCGGGAGGGCCCGATGAGCAGTTCTTC
CSVEELAGGPDEQFF
>15|TRBJ2-3|-|TRBV5-1|-
TGCGCCAGCAGATTCGGGAGTTTGGAGACAGATACGCAGTATTTT
CASRFGSLETDTQYF
>14|TRBJ2-3|-|TRBV6-5|TRBD1
TGTGCCAGCAGTAACCGGGACAGGGGAGATACGCAGTATTTT
CASSNRDRGDTQYF
>16|TRBJ1-2|few|TRBV20-1|TRBD1
TGCAGTGCTAGAGATAGGGACAGGGTGATCGGATATGGCTACACCTTC
CSARDRDRVIGYGYTF
>17|TRBJ2-7|-|TRBV27|TRBD1
TGTGCCAGCAGTTTCTCCACAGGGACAGGGGGGCACTACGAGCAGTACTTC
CASSFSTGTGGHYEQYF
>16|TRBJ2-7|-|TRBV6-1|-
TGTGCCAGCAGCGAAGCAACGCGGACTGGAACCTACGAGCAGTACTTC
CASSEATRTGTYEQYF